This TCR beta chain is from a study of blood T cell repertoires in COVID-19. In the study overall: The cDNA or gDNA used as material had been derived from T cells, B-cell-depleted T cells, or PBMCs.

Trimming pared 4 bases from V and 9 bases from J, leaving 22 bases between. Germline V gives CDR1 SGHVS, CDR2 FQNEAQ. This CDR3 is built from 16 residues. Methods used by the authors: It was from reference gene primer amplification that nucleated cell counts were estimated. Here immunoSEQ multiplex PCR was the method, and the copy in TCRdb shows in-frame clones only, minus some. That table furnishes V, J and clone size, whereas the DNA furnished D and trimming. The sample lists around 270,000 clones; over 80% were seen once. The clonotype originates from a woman aged 40 to 50 who had recovered from COVID-19. The sequenced sample consisted of peripheral blood. J is TRBJ1-5 and V is TRBV7-8, with a tentative D call TRBD1 (5 bases). The CDR3 DNA follows: TGTGCCAGCAGCTCAAGCAGGGTGATAGTGGGGCGGCCCCAGCATTTT. Residues: CASSSSRVIVGRPQHF.